The next 18 T cell receptor beta chains were all read from a single sample in a study of shared clonotypes between healthy human individuals. The data were produced by immunoSEQ multiplex PCR, yet TCRdb's version contains in-frame clones alone and is incomplete. The data contain 470,000 or so clones, more than 65% of them singletons. The sample taken for sequencing was PBMCs. The source is a woman aged 40 to 55 in good health. Some clones in this sample may be carry-over from other donors' samples.

The gene calls are TRBV7-6 and TRBJ2-3, with 7 bases that match TRBD2. The ends lost 0 bases at V and 1 base at J; junction bases unmatched: 1. The germline V gene has CDR1 SGHVS and CDR2 FNYEAQ. The CDR3 totals 15 residues. The CDR3 coding sequence is TGTGCCAGCAGCTTAGCGGCGGGGGGCACAGATACGCAGTATTTT. Protein: CASSLAAGGTDTQYF.

The V and J genes are TRBV12-5 and TRBJ1-3; maybe TRBD1 (5 bases). The CDR3 has 16 amino acids. The germline V gene encodes CDR1 LGHNT and CDR2 FRNRAP. V shed 0 bases and J shed 2 bases, with 11 bases lying between them. CDR3 region: CASGLVLGGAGNTIYF. DNA for the CDR3: TGTGCTAGTGGTTTGGTACTGGGGGGAGCTGGAAACACCATATATTTT.

To note about this clone: This may come from a read error, since a much larger clone is one base off. This sequence joins TRBV7-2 and TRBJ2-1, with 10 positions matching TRBD2. The J segment lost 0 bases and the V segment lost 5 bases, leaving 1 base of the junction unmatched. From germline, CDR1 is SGHTA and CDR2 FQGNSA. The CDR3 covers 15 residues. Written as DNA, the CDR3 is TGTGCCAGCAGCCGGACTAGCGGCTCCTACAATGAGCAGTTCTTC. Translated: CASSRTSGSYNEQFF.

The chain carries TRBV5-1 and TRBJ2-5; D uncertain. V was shortened by 0 bases and J by 0 bases, with 6 bases between the two germline ends. The germline V gene has CDR1 SGHRS and CDR2 YFSETQ. CDR3 length: 14 amino acids. CDR3 amino acids: CASSLDIYQETQYF. The CDR3 DNA is TGCGCCAGCAGCTTGGACATTTACCAAGAGACCCAGTACTTC.

A remark on this clone: In the same sample, other DNA sequences code for this CDR3. V is TRBV30 and J is TRBJ1-5, with D tentatively TRBD1 (5 bases). The CDR3 has 12 amino acids. V shed 0 bases and J shed 6 bases, with 6 bases lying between them. Germline V gene lookup returns CDR1 GTSNPN and CDR2 SVGIG (reference sequence). CDR3 sequence: CAWSVRGQPQHF. The CDR3 bases are TGTGCCTGGAGTGTAAGGGGTCAGCCCCAGCATTTT.

This chain connects TRBV28 to TRBJ1-2, with D unresolved. Germline CDR1 is MDHEN and CDR2 is SYDVKM. There are 14 residues in the CDR3. Trimming shortened V by 8 bases and J by 2 bases, and 15 bases separated the two germline ends. Here the CDR3 reads CASGSAGTNYGYTF. The CDR3 nucleotides read TGTGCCAGCGGCTCAGCTGGCACCAACTATGGCTACACCTTC.

Ten or more counts support this clone. The chain has TRBV5-1 and TRBJ1-1, with D uncertain. The germline CDR1 and CDR2 sequences are SGHRS and YFSETQ. CDR3 size: 15 residues. Deletions cut 0 bases from V and 2 bases from J, with 11 bases between. The CDR3 DNA reads TGCGCCAGCAGCTTGGAAAGGGCCATAAACACTGAAGCTTTCTTT. The encoded protein is CASSLERAINTEAFF.

A remark on this clone: A far larger clone is just one base off, so this is likely a read error. The sample holds other DNA sequences that translate to the same CDR3. V is TRBV5-4 and J is TRBJ2-2; TRBD1 aligns across 8 bases. Germline values: CDR1 SGHNT, CDR2 YYREEE (reference sequence). This CDR3 has 18 amino acids. Unmatched junction bases numbered 9, after V lost 0 bases and J lost 2 bases. The chain's CDR3 is CASSLGFGTGSNTGELFF. The CDR3 DNA reads as TGTGCCAGCAGCTTGGGGTTCGGGACAGGATCTAACACCGGGGAGCTGTTTTTT.

The CDR3 sequence is CASSHQGLNTEAFF. The CDR3 region has the DNA TGTGCCAGCAGCCACCAGGGTCTGAACACTGAAGCTTTCTTT. The chain couples TRBV7-2 to TRBJ1-1; TRBD1 might be the D (5 bases). There are 14 residues in the CDR3. The ends were cut back, 5 bases at V and 0 bases at J, with 10 bases in the middle. The germline V gene has CDR1 SGHTA and CDR2 FQGNSA.

The V call is TRBV30, the J call TRBJ2-6; no reliable D call. Trimming pared 0 bases from V and 0 bases from J, leaving 9 bases between. CDR3 length: 16 residues. CDR1 GTSNPN and CDR2 SVGIG come from the germline V gene (reference sequence). CDR3 sequence reads: CAWSVLASSGANVLTF. As DNA, the CDR3 is TGTGCCTGGAGTGTACTCGCCAGCTCTGGGGCCAACGTCCTGACTTTC. The variable domain in full, with the rest retrieved from reference TRBV30 and TRBJ2-6, is SQTIHQWPATLVQPVGSPLSLECTVEGTSNPNLYWYRQAAGRGLQLLFYSVGIGQISSEVPQNLSASRPQDRQFILSSKKLLLSDSGFYLCAWSVLASSGANVLTFGAGSRLTVL.

This chain joins TRBV10-3 and TRBJ2-1; TRBD2 matches 10 bases. Germline loops: CDR1 ENHRY, CDR2 SYGVKD. Trimming cost V 7 bases and J 13 bases; bases outside gene matches: 10. The CDR3 sequence is 13 residues long. The CDR3 nucleotides are TGTGCCATCACTCTCGGGACTAGCGACCTCCAGTTCTTC. Translated, it gives CAITLGTSDLQFF.

About this clone itself: A much larger clone lies a single base off, so this may be a read error. The rearrangement links TRBV27 to TRBJ2-1; 12 bases map to TRBD2. The CDR3 totals 15 residues. The J segment lost 7 bases and the V segment lost 10 bases, leaving 11 bases of the junction unmatched. Germline loops: CDR1 MNHEY, CDR2 SMNVEV (reference sequence). The CDR3 region has the DNA TGTGCCAACAGCCCGAGACTAGCGGGAGTAAATGAGCAGTTCTTC. It codes for CANSPRLAGVNEQFF.

The V gene is TRBV7-3, the J gene TRBJ2-5, with 7 bases aligning to TRBD2. Germline lookup yields CDR1 SGHTA and CDR2 FQGTGA. V gave up 2 bases and J gave up 7 bases; unmatched junction bases: 7. The CDR3 sequence is 14 residues long. CDR3 DNA sequence: TGTGCCAGCAGCTTAGATGGCGGGAGAGGGACCCAGTACTTC. It translates to CASSLDGGRGTQYF.

The CDR3 loop is CASSSNEKLFF. The CDR3, as DNA: TGCGCCAGCAGCTCGAATGAAAAACTGTTTTTT. The chain employs TRBV5-1 and TRBJ1-4; D gene uncertain. V shed 3 bases and J shed 5 bases, with 2 bases lying between them. Looked up from germline, CDR1 is SGHRS and CDR2 is YFSETQ. The CDR3 contains 11 residues.

Comment on this clone: Only one base separates this from a far larger clonotype, so it likely reflects a read error. The J gene is TRBJ1-4, the V gene TRBV30; possible D gene TRBD1, 6 bases. The CDR3 has 15 amino acids. Germline-derived CDR1 and CDR2 are GTSNPN and SVGIG (reference sequence). V was shortened by 3 bases and J by 8 bases, with 19 bases between the two germline ends. For the CDR3, the DNA is TGTGCCTGGAGAGTTCCGGGACACCAGGCGGAAAAACTGTTTTTT. It codes for CAWRVPGHQAEKLFF.

A word on this clone: Being one base from a much bigger clone, this may be a read error. The chain employs TRBV28 and TRBJ2-3; D is unresolved. V was shortened by 4 bases and J by 2 bases, with 22 bases between the two germline ends. CDR3 length equals 18 residues. Germline V gene lookup returns CDR1 MDHEN and CDR2 SYDVKM. The DNA of the CDR3 is TGTGCCAGCAGTTCCCCCCCCGGGTCCGCGATGCACACAGATACGCAGTATTTT. This encodes CASSSPPGSAMHTDTQYF.

The V call is TRBV9, the J call TRBJ2-1, with TRBD2 identical over 8 bases. The germline V gene has CDR1 SGDLS and CDR2 YYNGEE. The CDR3 is 14 amino acids. V was clipped by 6 bases and J by 6 bases; unmatched bases: 8. CDR3 DNA sequence: TGTGCCAGCAACTTCCCGGGACTAGGCAATGAGCAGTTCTTC. This encodes CASNFPGLGNEQFF.

The J gene is TRBJ2-2, the V gene TRBV5-1; 14 bases match TRBD2. The CDR3 is 18 amino acids. Germline V gives CDR1 SGHRS, CDR2 YFSETQ. Trimming cost V 4 bases and J 0 bases; bases outside gene matches: 5. The CDR3 is CASSLGLAGAANTGELFF. CDR3 in DNA: TGCGCCAGCAGCCTGGGACTAGCGGGAGCCGCGAACACCGGGGAGCTGTTTTTT. The entire variable domain, with the rest obtained from reference TRBV5-1 and TRBJ2-2, is as follows: KAGVTQTPRYLIKTRGQQVTLSCSPISGHRSVSWYQQTPGQGLQFLFEYFSETQRNKGNFPGRFSGRQFSNSRSEMNVSTLELGDSALYLCASSLGLAGAANTGELFFGEGSRLTVL.